Below, 32 T cell receptor beta chains from the same sample are listed, as sequenced in a study of blood T cell repertoires in COVID-19. TCRdb's table, derived via immunoSEQ multiplex PCR, lists solely in-frame clones and lacks some. The sample has roughly 76,000 clones, about four fifths seen once. Sequenced material: peripheral blood. The receptor source for this set is a man in his 70s with acute or convalescent COVID-19.

This sequence joins TRBV7-3 and TRBJ2-5; 7 bases match TRBD2. The CDR3 is 15 residues long. In germline, CDR1 is SGHTA, CDR2 FQGTGA. The V gene end was trimmed by 4 bases and the J gene end by 2 bases; junction bases not matched to a gene: 7. CDR3 nucleotide sequence: TGTGCCAGCAGCTCGGGGGGACTGAGACAAGAGACCCAGTACTTC. As protein: CASSSGGLRQETQYF.

This CDR3 is CASSDGGRAGDTQYF. For the CDR3, the DNA is TGTGCCAGCAGCGACGGCGGGAGGGCCGGAGATACGCAGTATTTT. The chain employs TRBV9 and TRBJ2-3; 9 nucleotides align to TRBD2. Germline CDR1 is SGDLS and CDR2 is YYNGEE. CDR3 length: 15 residues. The V segment lost 3 bases and the J segment 5 bases; nucleotides outside the gene matches: 7.

The J gene is TRBJ2-2, the V gene TRBV4-1; the match to TRBD1 covers 9 bases. V lost 9 bases to trimming and J lost 3 bases; unmatched junction nucleotides: 8. Per the germline V gene, CDR1 is MGHRA and CDR2 is YSYEKL. The CDR3 is made up of 15 amino acids. The CDR3 spells CASQTGGLYTGELFF. Written as DNA, the CDR3 is TGCGCCAGTCAGACAGGGGGTCTCTACACCGGGGAGCTGTTTTTT.

This clone was detected only a few times. The chain recombines TRBV2 with TRBJ1-2; no definite D call. The CDR3 has 12 residues. Germline values: CDR1 SNHLY, CDR2 FYNNEI. The V end was cut by 4 bases, the J end by 8 bases, with 11 bases between. CDR3 nucleotides: TGTGCCAGCAGTGCAAGCATCGAAGGCTACACCTTC. Translated: CASSASIEGYTF.

The CDR3 DNA is TGTGCCAGCAGCCTGGGGGCCACTGAAGCTTTCTTT. Protein: CASSLGATEAFF. The chain has TRBV2 and TRBJ1-1, with a tentative D call TRBD1 (6 bases). The CDR3 covers 12 residues. CDR1 and CDR2 (germline): SNHLY, FYNNEI. V was trimmed by 6 bases and J by 4 bases, leaving 9 bases between them.

The chain uses TRBV7-8 and TRBJ2-1; 8 bases line up with TRBD2. There are 15 residues in the CDR3. Germline V lookup: CDR1 SGHVS, CDR2 FQNEAQ. With 5 bases clipped from V and 4 bases from J, the junction kept 7 bases outside the gene matches. The CDR3 DNA reads TGTGCCAGCAGCATCGGGACTAGTTGGTACAATGAGCAGTTCTTC. Protein product: CASSIGTSWYNEQFF.

The CDR3 DNA follows: TGTGCCAGCAGTTTCACAGAAGAGACCCAGTACTTC. It encodes CASSFTEETQYF. This chain joins TRBV11-2 and TRBJ2-5; no reliable D call. CDR1 is SGHAT and CDR2 is FQNNGV in the germline V gene. The CDR3 spans 12 residues. V lost 6 bases, J lost 3 bases, and 8 bases lay in between.

J is TRBJ2-3 and V is TRBV29-1; TRBD1 is a possible D gene (5 bases). The CDR3 length is 14 residues. Germline V gene lookup returns CDR1 SQVTM and CDR2 ANQGSEA. The V end lost 1 base, the J end lost 6 bases, and 14 bases lay between the germline ends. The CDR3 region has the DNA TGCAGCGTTGAAGGGGTAGCAGGGCTTGATACGCAGTATTTT. This sequence encodes CSVEGVAGLDTQYF.

This rearrangement joins TRBV7-2 to TRBJ1-2; D not resolved. The CDR3 is 18 amino acids. CDR1 is SGHTA and CDR2 is FQGNSA in the germline V gene. V lost 6 bases, J lost 2 bases, and 25 bases lay in between. CDR3 nucleotide sequence: TGTGCCAGCAGGCTCGCCCTTGTCGGGGAGCAAGGGAACTATGGCTACACCTTC. Its protein is CASRLALVGEQGNYGYTF.

The rearrangement uses TRBV11-3 and TRBJ2-2, with 7 positions matching TRBD1. The V and J ends lost 1 base and 5 bases, in that order; junction bases with no gene match: 4. This CDR3 region has 15 residues. Germline V gene lookup returns CDR1 SGHNT and CDR2 YENEEA. The CDR3 spells CASSLGGTDTGELFF. Written as DNA, the CDR3 is TGTGCCAGCAGCTTAGGAGGGACAGATACCGGGGAGCTGTTTTTT.

This clone was seen a handful of times. This chain joins TRBV20-1 and TRBJ1-2, with 7 bases matching TRBD1. The germline gives CDR1 DFQATT, CDR2 SNEGSKA (reference sequence). The CDR3 is 13 amino acids. J gave up 4 bases and V 3 bases, and 5 bases lay outside the gene matches. CDR3 loop: CSASRAGGYGYTF. CDR3 sequence (DNA): TGCAGTGCTAGTCGGGCAGGGGGCTATGGCTACACCTTC.

This clone was detected only once. The genes are TRBV29-1 and TRBJ2-1, with 15 bases aligning to TRBD2. This CDR3 has 16 amino acids. V lost 4 bases, J lost 8 bases, and 9 bases stayed unmatched. Germline lookup yields CDR1 SQVTM and CDR2 ANQGSEA. The CDR3 DNA is TGCAGCGTTGCCCGCCCCGGGACTAGCGGGAGGCATGAGCAGTTCTTC. Its protein product is CSVARPGTSGRHEQFF.

The rearrangement uses TRBV19 and TRBJ1-4; perhaps TRBD1 as D (6 bases). Trimming stripped 6 bases from V and 0 bases from J, with 20 bases between. The CDR3 is 18 residues long. CDR1 is LNHDA, CDR2 SQIVND, per germline (reference sequence). The CDR3 loop is CASSAGGQRIATNEKLFF. In DNA, the CDR3 is TGTGCCAGTAGCGCGGGGGGGCAGCGCATTGCAACTAATGAAAAACTGTTTTTT. The full variable domain, rest sourced from reference TRBV19 and TRBJ1-4, is DGGITQSPKYLFRKEGQNVTLSCEQNLNHDAMYWYRQDPGQGLRLIYYSQIVNDFQKGDIAEGYSVSREKKESFPLTVTSAQKNPTAFYLCASSAGGQRIATNEKLFFGSGTQLSVL.

The CDR3 loop is CATEPGPGRDYGYTF. The DNA for the CDR3 is TGTGCCACAGAGCCGGGTCCAGGGCGCGACTATGGCTACACCTTC. The rearrangement joins TRBV15 to TRBJ1-2; D possibly corresponds to TRBD1 (5 bases). The CDR3 totals 15 residues. V was cut by 9 bases and J by 3 bases, with 20 bases left in between. The germline gives CDR1 LNHNV, CDR2 YYDKDF (reference sequence).

CDR3: CASSSTPRLGLAGGFEQFF. DNA of the CDR3: TGTGCCAGCAGCTCTACCCCCCGATTGGGACTAGCGGGAGGGTTTGAGCAGTTCTTC. J is TRBJ2-1 and V is TRBV7-2, with 16 bases identical to TRBD2. Germline V CDR1 and CDR2: SGHTA, FQGNSA. This CDR3 is built from 19 residues. With V trimmed by 4 bases and J by 9 bases, 15 bases remained unmatched.

This clone was seen a single time. This rearrangement joins TRBV5-6 to TRBJ1-1; TRBD1 agrees at 7 bases. The CDR3 is made up of 14 amino acids. J was trimmed by 1 base and V by 2 bases; bases with no gene match: 2. The germline V gene encodes CDR1 SGHDT and CDR2 YYEEEE. In nucleotides, the CDR3 is TGTGCCAGCAGCTTCCAGGGGGGGAACACTGAAGCTTTCTTT. Protein sequence: CASSFQGGNTEAFF.

The chain couples TRBV9 to TRBJ2-1; 8 bases are a match to TRBD2. This CDR3 comprises 19 residues. Trimming removed 4 bases from V and 4 bases from J; junction bases left unmatched: 19. Germline V lookup: CDR1 SGDLS, CDR2 YYNGEE. CDR3 in amino acids: CASSPRGGRSGGRYNEQFF. CDR3 DNA: TGTGCCAGCAGCCCCAGGGGCGGGCGGTCCGGCGGGAGGTACAATGAGCAGTTCTTC.

Only one count was recorded for this clone. The V gene is TRBV28, the J gene TRBJ2-6; D might be TRBD1 (6 bases). Germline V lookup: CDR1 MDHEN, CDR2 SYDVKM. V was trimmed by 6 bases and J by 0 bases, leaving 12 bases between them. This CDR3 has 16 residues. In DNA form, the CDR3 reads TGTGCCAGCAGCATTACAGGGCGCTCTGGGGCCAACGTCCTGACTTTC. Translation: CASSITGRSGANVLTF.

The V and J genes are TRBV28 and TRBJ1-2; no clear D. V dropped 8 bases and J dropped 1 base, with 11 bases sitting between them. Germline CDR1 MDHEN, CDR2 SYDVKM. The CDR3 has 13 amino acids. For the CDR3, the DNA is TGTGCCAGCTTCAGTTCTGATAACTATGGCTACACCTTC. Its protein product is CASFSSDNYGYTF.

The chain joins TRBV28 to TRBJ2-7, with 9 bases lining up with TRBD2. The V and J ends lost 7 bases and 3 bases, in that order; junction bases with no gene match: 4. CDR1 is MDHEN and CDR2 is SYDVKM in the germline V gene. The CDR3 length is 13 residues. The CDR3 DNA sequence: TGTGCCAGCAAGGCGGGAGGGTTCTACGAGCAGTACTTC. Its translation: CASKAGGFYEQYF.

The chain has TRBV6-1 and TRBJ2-2; D is possibly TRBD2 (6 bases). V shed 3 bases and J shed 7 bases, with 9 bases lying between them. CDR3 length equals 13 residues. Germline V CDR1 and CDR2: MNHNS, SASEGT. CDR3 DNA: TGTGCCAGCAGTGACAGGAGGGGCGGGGAGCTGTTTTTT. Protein: CASSDRRGGELFF.

The V and J genes are TRBV19 and TRBJ2-1; 11 bases fit TRBD2. V shed 7 bases, J shed 8 bases, and the junction held 10 bases outside the gene matches. Germline CDR1 reads LNHDA; CDR2 reads SQIVND (reference sequence). The CDR3 has 15 amino acids. The chain's CDR3 is CASIAGTSGPDEQFF. CDR3 in DNA: TGTGCCAGTATTGCTGGGACTAGCGGCCCGGATGAGCAGTTCTTC.

The chain couples TRBV10-3 to TRBJ1-1; the D is unclear. V was trimmed by 5 bases and J by 4 bases, leaving 14 bases between them. The CDR3 length is 14 residues. CDR1 and CDR2 (germline): ENHRY, SYGVKD. CDR3 nucleotide sequence: TGTGCCATCAGTCAAATCGGGTCTGGCACTGAAGCTTTCTTT. This translates into CAISQIGSGTEAFF.

This clone came up a few times. The V and J genes are TRBV6-5 and TRBJ1-2; D might be TRBD1 (6 bases). CDR3 length: 13 amino acids. Germline assignment: CDR1 MNHEY and CDR2 SVGAGI. Trimming removed 6 bases from V and 2 bases from J, with 10 bases in between. CDR3 amino acids: CASSITGNYGYTF. The CDR3 nucleotides are TGTGCCAGCAGCATAACAGGGAACTATGGCTACACCTTC.

The J gene is TRBJ1-5, the V gene TRBV7-6; D call uncertain. V gave up 1 base and J gave up 2 bases, with 12 bases separating them. Per germline, CDR1 SGHVS and CDR2 FNYEAQ. This CDR3 has 16 residues. DNA for the CDR3: TGTGCCAGCAGCTTAGGGAGTGGCCTGGGCAATCAGCCCCAGCATTTT. It encodes CASSLGSGLGNQPQHF.

This clone was seen a few times. V and J are TRBV6-5 and TRBJ1-4, with D possibly matching TRBD1 (6 bases). Germline CDR1 is MNHEY and CDR2 is SVGAGI. V was trimmed by 7 bases and J by 3 bases, leaving 15 bases between them. The CDR3 consists of 15 residues. The CDR3 region has the DNA TGTGCCAGCACCCCAGGGGTCTCCTCTAATGAAAAACTGTTTTTT. This sequence encodes CASTPGVSSNEKLFF.

The V and J genes are TRBV13 and TRBJ1-5, with no clear D. The CDR3 spans 13 residues. Germline V gene lookup returns CDR1 PRHDT and CDR2 FYEKMQ (reference sequence). V gave up 3 bases and J gave up 1 base, with 4 bases separating them. This chain's CDR3 is CASSLGSNQPQHF. CDR3 DNA sequence: TGTGCCAGCAGCTTGGGCAGCAATCAGCCCCAGCATTTT.

The chain recombines TRBV5-1 with TRBJ2-2, with no clear D. This CDR3 region has 15 residues. Germline values: CDR1 SGHRS, CDR2 YFSETQ. The V end lost 4 bases, the J end lost 7 bases, and 17 bases lay between the germline ends. For the CDR3, the DNA is TGCGCCAGCAGCCCGACACCGTGGTCGGACGGGGAGCTGTTTTTT. Amino acids: CASSPTPWSDGELFF.

This chain connects TRBV7-2 to TRBJ2-1; a possible D gene is TRBD2 (5 bases). V was clipped by 9 bases and J by 7 bases, with 10 bases between them. The CDR3 consists of 11 residues. Germline V gene lookup returns CDR1 SGHTA and CDR2 FQGNSA. CDR3 bases: TGTGCCAGTGGGAGCAGAAATGAGCAGTTCTTC. Translation gives CASGSRNEQFF.

This rearrangement joins TRBV6-6 to TRBJ2-5; D possibly corresponds to TRBD2 (6 bases). CDR1 and CDR2 from the germline V gene are MNHNY and SVGAGI (reference sequence). Trimming pared 6 bases from V and 5 bases from J, leaving 13 bases between. This CDR3 comprises 13 residues. The DNA for the CDR3 is TGTGCCAGCAGGACTAGGATGGCGGAGACCCAGTACTTC. Protein sequence: CASRTRMAETQYF.

CDR3 nucleotides: TGTGCCAGCAGTGATTGGGGGGAGGGCACAGATACGCAGTATTTT. The encoded protein is CASSDWGEGTDTQYF. This chain uses TRBV25-1 with TRBJ2-3, with D perhaps matching TRBD2 (6 bases). V was trimmed by 3 bases and J by 1 base, leaving 11 bases between them. This CDR3 has 15 amino acids. Germline assignment: CDR1 MGHDK and CDR2 SYGVNS. The variable domain in full, completed from reference TRBV25-1 and TRBJ2-3, reads EADIYQTPRYLVIGTGKKITLECSQTMGHDKMYWYQQDPGMELHLIHYSYGVNSTEKGDLSSESTVSRIRTEHFPLTLESARPSHTSQYLCASSDWGEGTDTQYFGPGTRLTVL.

The CDR3: CASSPVAGAGAEQYF. The CDR3 DNA is TGTGCCAGCAGCCCCGTAGCGGGAGCGGGTGCGGAGCAGTACTTC. This chain connects TRBV7-2 to TRBJ2-7; 9 bases map to TRBD2. V trimming: 5 bases; J trimming: 7 bases; junction bases outside the gene matches: 12. The CDR3 has 15 amino acids. The germline V gene has CDR1 SGHTA and CDR2 FQGNSA.